This TCR beta chain was captured in a study of cytomegalovirus exposure and HLA in healthy donors. Study-level points and caveats: Associated with HLA alleles at 0.05 false discovery rate in a later analysis were 16,951 TCR beta sequences.

The CDR3 is 16 amino acids. V was cut by 1 base and J by 2 bases, with 12 bases left in between. CDR1 is LNHDA, CDR2 SQIVND, per germline (reference sequence). Notes on this clone: No antigen is known for it.

This PCR relied on a set of 60 Vbeta primers and 13 Jbeta primers. The protocol was immunoSEQ multiplex PCR, while the TCRdb copy is restricted to in-frame clones and leaves out a portion. The sample carries approximately 240,000 clones, more than 75% recorded once. J is TRBJ1-5 and V is TRBV19, with D possibly being TRBD1 (5 bases). Material for sequencing was PBMCs. The sequence derives from a middle-aged woman in good health and CMV-seropositive. The CDR3 loop reads CASSIVGGTGNQPQHF. The CDR3 DNA follows: TGTGCCAGTAGTATAGTGGGGGGTACGGGCAATCAGCCCCAGCATTTT.